This T cell receptor (beta chain) was profiled in a study of spatial heterogeneity in lung cancer. CDR1 and CDR2 (germline): MGHRA, YSYEKL. The V segment lost 4 bases and the J segment 5 bases; nucleotides outside the gene matches: 17. The CDR3 has 18 amino acids. Time point specified: sample taken at primary tumor resection. Whole RNA was taken from tumor, nontumor lung or frozen PBMC; it was then sequenced unsorted. MiXCR was run by TCRdb on the 5' RACE reads, yielding one entry per CDR3 protein. The data contain 40,000 to 45,000 distinct CDR3 sequences, roughly 13% of them singletons. This clonotype was obtained from a male donor with early-stage non-small cell lung cancer. The chain is built from TRBV4-1 and TRBJ2-1; 7 bases are shared with TRBD2. The material sequenced was PBMCs, taken at surgery. The CDR3 DNA sequence: TGCGCCAGCAGCCGGCTAAGCGGGAAGAGAAGAGACAACAATGAGCAGTTCTTC. This codes for CASSRLSGKRRDNNEQFF.